This TCR beta chain was sequenced during a study of a mutant IDH1 vaccine in newly diagnosed glioma. Across the whole study: Vaccines were first given 4-6 weeks after radiotherapy alone, or with temozolomide cycles. Mean patient age was approximately 40 years; about 60% were male and approximately 38% female. Study-wide results and limits: The occurrence of vaccine-induced immune responses was seen in 80% to 95% of patients.

Germline CDR1 and CDR2: SEHNR and FQNEAQ (reference sequence). V lost 5 bases and J 5 bases, leaving 9 bases between the germline ends. The CDR3 runs to 12 residues. Comment on this clone: What it recognizes is unknown.

The data were produced by immunoSEQ multiplex PCR, yet TCRdb's version contains in-frame clones alone and is incomplete. The sample lists tens of thousands of clones, about nine tenths occurring once. As for time point: week 5, during vaccination. A 20-mer mutant IDH1 peptide at 300 ug was injected subcutaneously with topical imiquimod. The receptor was derived from a man over 45 with glioma. This sample comprised PBMCs, obtained from a glioma patient whose treatment included an IDH1 peptide vaccine. The V gene is TRBV7-9, the J gene TRBJ2-5; unclear D gene. The CDR3 here is CASSPDGETQYF. The CDR3 DNA sequence: TGTGCCAGCAGCCCGGACGGGGAGACCCAGTACTTC.